This TCR beta chain was recorded in a study of CD4 T cells in relation to SARS-CoV-2 and coronaviruses (dated by TCRdb to about 2021). About the full investigation: The ViraFEST assay cultured PBMCs with antigen for 10 days, then sequenced TCR beta CDR3s to find antigen-specific clonal expansions. An HIV-1 Nef peptide pool or a culture without peptide was used as the negative reference condition. Using patient-derived lymphoblastoid cell lines, the shared crossreactive spike epitopes were mapped to their HLA restriction. At the level of individual TCR clonotypes, the study evaluated whether memory CD4+ T cells crossreact between the spike proteins of SARS-CoV-2 and those of common cold coronaviruses. Samples from a few pre-COVID donors and the naive versus memory experiments were sequenced with the Adaptive Biotechnologies TCR-sequencing kit; other data were Illumina-based. A different TCR-beta assay, based on Illumina, was used to sequence expansion assays from other donors in the study.

General conclusions and limits of the study: Small numbers of patients and of tested TCRs were a limitation of the study. Since the crossreactivity analysis centred on spike protein, crossreactivity against other viral proteins was not assessed. Crossreactive clones showed significantly weaker SARS-CoV-2-driven expansion than monoreactive clones, consistent with antigenic imprinting. In roughly two thirds of donors, memory CD4+ clonotypes turned up that crossrecognized SARS-CoV-2 and at least one common cold coronavirus spike. No donor contributed both pre-pandemic and post-infection samples, which limited tracing the source of pre-existing responses.

About this clone itself: Which antigen it targets is not known. No much larger clone is present one base from it, and per-base qualities are unavailable.

CD4+ T cells from unexposed donors were collected before the COVID-19 pandemic (2011-2018). Following 10 days of culture, the EasySep CD4+ T cell isolation kit was used to isolate CD4+ T cells. Unexposed donor CD4+ T cells were tested for reactivity to SARS-CoV-2 S and N and four common cold coronavirus spike pools, as cell number allowed. Each well held 1.5 million to 2.5 million PBMCs cultured in IMDM containing approximately 5.4% human AB serum and roughly 9.3 IU/ml IL-2. Half of the culture medium was replaced with fresh IL-2-containing medium on days 3 and 7. Each peptide culture condition was generally run in triplicate replicate wells. Leukapheresis product for the unexposed donors was bought commercially. Ficoll-Paque PLUS gradient centrifugation was used to isolate PBMCs from either whole blood or leukapheresis product. PBMCs were either used fresh in the expansion assay or cryopreserved at -140 degrees C. The QIAamp Micro DNA Kit was used to extract genomic DNA from the CD4+ T cells.

To prepare the library, the immunoSEQ multiplex PCR assay was applied. The authors' pipeline ran thus. Preprocessing removed nonproductive sequences and CDR3s not starting with C, not ending with F or W, or shorter than 7 amino acids. The MANAFEST web app was used to call antigen-specific clonotypes on the basis of expansion compared with the reference and with other culture wells. A clone counted as positive if significantly expanded in 2 of 3 replicate wells versus the reference culture at FDR below 0.05. For a clone to be considered positive, significant expansion relative to all other tandem wells and an odds ratio above 5 were also required. Pairwise Levenshtein distance, computed with the stringdist R package after three terminal residues were trimmed from each end, was used as the measure of CDR3 homology. TCRdb retrieved this table from immuneACCESS and kept in-frame rearrangements only. Not all clones are present; in checked studies, unresolved V genes account for under half, and no reason is known for the remainder. That table furnishes V, J and clone size, whereas the DNA furnished D and trimming. The sample table shows roughly 30,000 clones, and about 76% are seen once. Around 15% of the sample rests with the top ten.

The TCR sequence derives from a human donor in good health. The sample taken for sequencing was CD4+ T cells from PBMCs, cultured in vitro.

The sequenced DNA: TGTGCCAGCAGCCAATCAATACTTGGGAATTACAATGAGCAGTTCTTC. Its protein is CASSQSILGNYNEQFF. The chain was built from TRBV4-2 and TRBJ2-1, with the D gene too uncertain to name. The trim is 2 bases for V and 4 bases for J, with a gap of 15 bases between the germline ends. CDR1 and CDR2, looked up from the germline V gene, are LGHNA and YNFKEQ. Including cysteine and phenylalanine, the CDR3 has 16 amino acids. The read is trimmed to its CDR3 DNA, 48 bases read in frame from base 1.